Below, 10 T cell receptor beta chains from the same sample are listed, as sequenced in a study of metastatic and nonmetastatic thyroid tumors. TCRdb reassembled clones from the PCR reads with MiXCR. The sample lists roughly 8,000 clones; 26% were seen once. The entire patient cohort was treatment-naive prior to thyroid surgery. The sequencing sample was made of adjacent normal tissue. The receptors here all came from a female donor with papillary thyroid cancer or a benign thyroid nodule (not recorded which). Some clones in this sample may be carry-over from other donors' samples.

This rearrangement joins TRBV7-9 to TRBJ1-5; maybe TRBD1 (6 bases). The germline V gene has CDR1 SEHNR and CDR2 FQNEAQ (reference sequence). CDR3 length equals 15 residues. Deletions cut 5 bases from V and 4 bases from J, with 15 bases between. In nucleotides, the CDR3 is TGTGCCAGCAGCGATTATACAGGGCCGAATCAGCCCCAGCATTTT. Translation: CASSDYTGPNQPQHF.

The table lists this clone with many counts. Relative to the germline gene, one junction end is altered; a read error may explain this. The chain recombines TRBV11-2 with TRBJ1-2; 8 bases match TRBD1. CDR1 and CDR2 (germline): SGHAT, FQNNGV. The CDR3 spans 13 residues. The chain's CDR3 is CANSSVDRVGYTF. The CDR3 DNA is TGTGCCAACAGCTCTGTGGACAGGGTCGGCTACACCTTC.

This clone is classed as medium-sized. The CDR3 DNA reads as TGTGCCAGCAGTAAGCGGGGGGGCTCTTACGAGCAGTACTTC. The encoded protein is CASSKRGGSYEQYF. The V gene is TRBV6-1, the J gene TRBJ2-7; 10 bases map to TRBD2. CDR3 length: 14 residues. Germline V gene data show CDR1 as MNHNS and CDR2 as SASEGT. V was clipped by 5 bases and J by 4 bases; unmatched bases: 5.

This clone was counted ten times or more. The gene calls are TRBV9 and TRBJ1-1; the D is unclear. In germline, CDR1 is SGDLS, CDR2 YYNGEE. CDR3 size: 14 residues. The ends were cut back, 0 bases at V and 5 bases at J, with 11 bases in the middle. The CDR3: CASSVGGVRTEAFF. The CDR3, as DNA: TGTGCCAGCAGCGTAGGAGGAGTTAGGACTGAAGCTTTCTTT.

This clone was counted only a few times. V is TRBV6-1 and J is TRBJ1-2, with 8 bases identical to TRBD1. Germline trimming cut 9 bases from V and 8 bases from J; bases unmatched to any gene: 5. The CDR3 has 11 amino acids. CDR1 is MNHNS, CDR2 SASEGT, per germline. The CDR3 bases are TGTGCCAGTACAGGGGGGGGAGGCTACACCTTC. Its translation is CASTGGGGYTF.

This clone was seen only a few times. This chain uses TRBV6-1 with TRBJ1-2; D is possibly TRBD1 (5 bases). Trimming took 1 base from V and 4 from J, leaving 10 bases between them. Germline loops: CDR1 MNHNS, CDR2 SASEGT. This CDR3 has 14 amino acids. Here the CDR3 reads CASSEEGRIYGYTF. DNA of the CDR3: TGTGCCAGCAGTGAAGAGGGGCGGATCTATGGCTACACCTTC.

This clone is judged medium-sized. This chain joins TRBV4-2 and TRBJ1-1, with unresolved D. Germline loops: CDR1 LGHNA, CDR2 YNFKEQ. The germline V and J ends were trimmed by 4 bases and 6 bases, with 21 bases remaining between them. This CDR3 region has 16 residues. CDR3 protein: CASSPNAAAPDAEAFF. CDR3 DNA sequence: TGTGCCAGCAGCCCAAACGCCGCGGCCCCCGACGCTGAAGCTTTCTTT.

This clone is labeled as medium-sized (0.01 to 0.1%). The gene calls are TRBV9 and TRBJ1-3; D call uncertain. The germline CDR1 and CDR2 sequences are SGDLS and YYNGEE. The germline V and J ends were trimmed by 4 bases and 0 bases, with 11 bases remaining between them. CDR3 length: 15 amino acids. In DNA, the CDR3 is TGTGCCAGCAGCCCACTCGGGAGCTCTGGAAACACCATATATTTT. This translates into CASSPLGSSGNTIYF.

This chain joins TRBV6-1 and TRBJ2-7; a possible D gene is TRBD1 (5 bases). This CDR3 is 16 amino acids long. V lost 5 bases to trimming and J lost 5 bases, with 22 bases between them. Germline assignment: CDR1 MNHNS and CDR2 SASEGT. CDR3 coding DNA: TGTGCCAGCAGTCCCCTGGGCAGGGATAATCGAAACGAGCAGTACTTC. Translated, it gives CASSPLGRDNRNEQYF.

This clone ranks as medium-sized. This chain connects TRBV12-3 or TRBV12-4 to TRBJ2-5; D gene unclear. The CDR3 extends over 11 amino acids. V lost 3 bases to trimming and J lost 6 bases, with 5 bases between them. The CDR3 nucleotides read TGTGCCAGCAGTTTGTCTCAGACCCAGTACTTC. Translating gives CASSLSQTQYF.